This paragraph reports one T cell receptor beta chain. The sample is drawn from a study of control samples from healthy donors and cancer patients. Clones were read by immunoSEQ multiplex PCR, and TCRdb kept only the in-frame ones, dropping some. The table includes 30,000 or so clones, approximately 95% detected once. This CDR3 is built from 14 residues. The V end was cut by 3 bases, the J end by 7 bases, with 13 bases between. CDR1 is MNHNS and CDR2 is SASEGT in the germline V gene. This sequence joins TRBV6-1 and TRBJ2-1, with D tentatively TRBD1 (6 bases). What was sequenced was blood. The TCR was taken from a man in his sixties in good health. CDR3 region: CASSEGAGWNEQFF. The CDR3 region has the DNA TGTGCCAGCAGTGAGGGGGCCGGCTGGAATGAGCAGTTCTTC.